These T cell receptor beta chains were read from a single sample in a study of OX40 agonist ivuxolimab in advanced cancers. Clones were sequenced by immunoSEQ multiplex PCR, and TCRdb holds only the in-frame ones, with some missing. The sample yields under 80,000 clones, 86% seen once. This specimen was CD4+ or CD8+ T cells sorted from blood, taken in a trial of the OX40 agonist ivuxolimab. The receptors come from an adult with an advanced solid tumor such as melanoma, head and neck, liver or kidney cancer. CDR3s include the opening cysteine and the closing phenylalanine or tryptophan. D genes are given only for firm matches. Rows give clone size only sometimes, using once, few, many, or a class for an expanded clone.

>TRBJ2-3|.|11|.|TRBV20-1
TGCGCTGGACAGTGGAGGGATACGCAGTATTTT
CAGQWRDTQYF
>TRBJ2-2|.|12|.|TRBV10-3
TGTGCCATCAGGCAGGAGACCGGGGAGCTGTTTTTT
CAIRQETGELFF
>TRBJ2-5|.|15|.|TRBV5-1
TGCGCCAGCAGCTTGGCCGGGGTGACATCGGAGACCCAGTACTTC
CASSLAGVTSETQYF
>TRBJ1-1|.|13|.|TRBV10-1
TGCGCCAGCAGTGAGTCGTTGGTCAGGGAAGCTTTCTTT
CASSESLVREAFF
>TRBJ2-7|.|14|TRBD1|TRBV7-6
TGTGCCAGCAGCTCCGGGACAGGGGGATACGAGCAGTACTTC
CASSSGTGGYEQYF
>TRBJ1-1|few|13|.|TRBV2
TGTGCCACCAAACTTGGGGGGAATTGGGAAGCTTTCTTT
CATKLGGNWEAFF
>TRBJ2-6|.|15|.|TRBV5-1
TGCGCCAGCAGCCCCAGGGGGGATGGGGCCAACGTCCTGACTTTC
CASSPRGDGANVLTF
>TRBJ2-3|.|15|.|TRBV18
TGTGCCAGCTCACCACCGACAGGTTTTACAGATACGCAGTATTTT
CASSPPTGFTDTQYF
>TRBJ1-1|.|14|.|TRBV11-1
TGTGCCAGCAGCCCTAAGAGGGCGCGCACTGAAGCTTTCTTT
CASSPKRARTEAFF
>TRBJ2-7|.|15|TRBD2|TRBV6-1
TGTGCCAGCACCCCGGGACTAGCGGGAGTGGGAGAGCAGTACTTC
CASTPGLAGVGEQYF
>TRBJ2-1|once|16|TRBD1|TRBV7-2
TGTGCCAGCAGCCTAGAGGGGACAGTGGCCTTTGCGAAGCAGTTCTTC
CASSLEGTVAFAKQFF
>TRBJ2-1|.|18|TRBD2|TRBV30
TGTGCCTGGAGTGTACTGCCTAGCGGGAGCAGGATGGCATATGAGCAGTTCTTC
CAWSVLPSGSRMAYEQFF
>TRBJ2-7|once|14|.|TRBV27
TGTGCCAGCAGTTTAAGGGACGGCTCCTACGAGCAGTACTTC
CASSLRDGSYEQYF
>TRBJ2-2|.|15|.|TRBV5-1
TGCGCCAGCAGCTTGAGTCTAGCTGGTGCCGGGGAGCTGTTTTTT
CASSLSLAGAGELFF
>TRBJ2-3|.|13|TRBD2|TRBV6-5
TGTGCCAGCAGTTACTCCCGGGGGGGTACGCAGTATTTT
CASSYSRGGTQYF
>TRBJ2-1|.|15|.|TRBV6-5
TGTGCCAGCAGTTACTCGCCGGAGTTGGATAATGAGCAGTTCTTC
CASSYSPELDNEQFF
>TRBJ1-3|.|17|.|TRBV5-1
TGCGCCAGCAGCTTGGGGCGGGCCAGATTCTCTGGAAACACCATATATTTT
CASSLGRARFSGNTIYF
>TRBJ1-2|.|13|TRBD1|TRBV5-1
TGCGCCAGCAGCTTGCAAGGGGGCGATGGCTACACCTTC
CASSLQGGDGYTF
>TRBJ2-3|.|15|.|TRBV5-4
TGTGCCAGCAGCAAAGGACAGGAGGGGACAGATACGCAGTATTTT
CASSKGQEGTDTQYF
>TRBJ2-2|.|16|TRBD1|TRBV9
TGTGCCAGCAGCGCCCACAGGGGGCCTTACACCGGGGAGCTGTTTTTT
CASSAHRGPYTGELFF
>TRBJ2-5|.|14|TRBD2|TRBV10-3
TGTGCCATCCGGGGGACTAGCGCTCAAGAGACCCAGTACTTC
CAIRGTSAQETQYF
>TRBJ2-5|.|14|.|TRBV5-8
TGTGCCAGCAGCTCCTTAGGACAGTTCGGGACCCAGTACTTC
CASSSLGQFGTQYF
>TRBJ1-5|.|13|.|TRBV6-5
TGTGCCAGCAGTTACAGTAGCAATCAGCCCCAGCATTTT
CASSYSSNQPQHF
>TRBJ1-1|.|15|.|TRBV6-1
TGTGCCTCGAGGGACCGGGACTCCTGGAACACTGAAGCTTTCTTT
CASRDRDSWNTEAFF
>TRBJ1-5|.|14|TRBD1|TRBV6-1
TGTGCCAGCAGGACAGGGGGGAGCAATCAGCCCCAGCATTTT
CASRTGGSNQPQHF
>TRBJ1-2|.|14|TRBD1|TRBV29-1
TGCAGCGTTGAAACGGGACAGGGAAACTATGGCTACACCTTC
CSVETGQGNYGYTF
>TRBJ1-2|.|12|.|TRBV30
TGTGCCTGGAGTTGGGAGGACTATGGCTACACCTTC
CAWSWEDYGYTF
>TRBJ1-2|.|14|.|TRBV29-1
TGCAGCGTCGAATACGGGACGGCCCAATATGGCTACACCTTC
CSVEYGTAQYGYTF
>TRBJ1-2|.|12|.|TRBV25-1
TGTGCCAGCAGTGAATTAGGGCATGGCTACACCTTC
CASSELGHGYTF
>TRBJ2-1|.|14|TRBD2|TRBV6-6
TGTGCCAGCAGTATAGCGGGAGAATGGAATGAGCAGTTCTTC
CASSIAGEWNEQFF
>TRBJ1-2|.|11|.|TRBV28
TGTGCCAGCAGTTTAAGCAGTGGCTACACCTTC
CASSLSSGYTF
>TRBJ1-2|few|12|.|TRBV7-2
TGTGCCAGCTTGGGGACTGGTTATGGCTACACCTTC
CASLGTGYGYTF
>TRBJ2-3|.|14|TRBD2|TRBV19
TGTGCCAGTAGTAGCGGGAGCCCCACAGATACGCAGTATTTT
CASSSGSPTDTQYF
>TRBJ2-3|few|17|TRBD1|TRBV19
TGTGCCAGTAAAAACTGGTCGACAGGGACCAGGACAGATACGCAGTATTTT
CASKNWSTGTRTDTQYF
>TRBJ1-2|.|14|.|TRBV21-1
TGTGCCAGCAGGATCGGACAGGCCAGGGAGGGCTACACCTTC
CASRIGQAREGYTF
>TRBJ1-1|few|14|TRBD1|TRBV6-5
TGTGCCAGCAGCAGGGACAGCGGAAGGACTGAAGCTTTCTTT
CASSRDSGRTEAFF
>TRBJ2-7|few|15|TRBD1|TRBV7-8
TGTGCCAGCAGCGCCGCCGGGACAGGGGTAGGCGAGCAGTACTTC
CASSAAGTGVGEQYF
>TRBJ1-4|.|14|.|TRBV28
TGTGCCAGCACCGCTGGATTGTCTAATGAAAAACTGTTTTTT
CASTAGLSNEKLFF